This entry is about one T cell receptor beta chain. The junction differs from germline at one of its ends, possibly a read error. TCRdb's copy holds only in-frame clones and misses some; the assay was immunoSEQ multiplex PCR. The sample carries 250,000 or so clones, roughly 84% recorded once. The data derive from a study of blood T cell repertoires in COVID-19. Overall study context: Acute and convalescent COVID-19 samples came from the United States, Italy and Spain.

The CDR3 loop spans 14 amino acids. Germline loops: CDR1 SGHNT, CDR2 YYREEE (reference sequence). The sequencing input was peripheral blood. V is TRBV5-4 and J is TRBJ2-5; perhaps TRBD2 as D (6 bases). This sequence originates from a man aged 60 to 75 with acute or convalescent COVID-19. The CDR3 reads CASSNSGYQETQYF. Here the CDR3 DNA reads TGTGCCAGCAGCAATAGCGGATACCAAGAAACCCAGTACTTC.